The source of this T cell receptor (beta chain) is a study of T cell changes during pregnancy in multiple sclerosis. Per the germline V gene, CDR1 is MRHNA and CDR2 is SNTAGT. V lost 6 bases and J lost 5, with 7 bases in between. The CDR3 sequence is 12 residues long. Method: immunoSEQ multiplex PCR; TCRdb's copy keeps in-frame clones and lacks some. The sample records more than 45,000 clones, roughly 93% being singletons. This chain joins TRBV6-4 and TRBJ2-2, with TRBD2 as a possible D gene (5 bases). This clonotype was sampled from a female donor with multiple sclerosis, enrolled in a pregnancy study. Sequencing used CD8+ T cells from peripheral blood mononuclear cells, obtained in the second trimester of pregnancy. DNA of the CDR3: TGTGCCAGCAGCGGGATGACCGGGGAGCTGTTTTTT. Its translation: CASSGMTGELFF.